The clone carrying this TCR beta chain was recorded a few times. Antigen unknown. This record belongs to a study of post-analysis software for immune sequencing data. Looked up from germline, CDR1 is SGHTA and CDR2 is FQGTGA. Trimming removed 5 bases from V and 8 bases from J; junction bases left unmatched: 11. The CDR3 has 15 amino acids. Study conclusions and caveats: A few TRBV segments occurring more often in patients than controls included TRBV5-6, TRBV5-1 and TRBV20-1.

cDNA libraries of TCR beta carried unique molecular identifiers. TCRdb independently ran MiXCR on the PCR reads; one entry per CDR3 protein. The table records 380,000 or so distinct CDR3 sequences, around 33% of them present only once. The sample comprised blood. This receptor was taken from a girl aged 10 to 17 with multiple sclerosis. The chain carries TRBV7-3 and TRBJ2-1, with 8 bases aligning to TRBD1. CDR3 bases: TGTGCCAGCAGCCCACAGGGGGTGGCATGGGATGAGCAGTTCTTC. Translating gives CASSPQGVAWDEQFF.